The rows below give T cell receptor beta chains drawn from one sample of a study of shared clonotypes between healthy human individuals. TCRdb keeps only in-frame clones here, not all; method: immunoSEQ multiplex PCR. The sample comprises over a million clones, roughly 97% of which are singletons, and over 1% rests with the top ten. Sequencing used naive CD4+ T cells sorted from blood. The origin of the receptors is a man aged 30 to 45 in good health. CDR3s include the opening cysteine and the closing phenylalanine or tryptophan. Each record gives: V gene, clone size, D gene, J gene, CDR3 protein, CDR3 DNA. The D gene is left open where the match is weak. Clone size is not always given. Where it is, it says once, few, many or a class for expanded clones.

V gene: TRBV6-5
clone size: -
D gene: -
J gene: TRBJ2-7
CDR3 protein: CASSPPRQRYEQYF
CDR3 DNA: TGTGCCAGCAGTCCCCCGAGACAACGCTACGAGCAGTACTTC

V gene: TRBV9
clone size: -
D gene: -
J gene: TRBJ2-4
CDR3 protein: CASSVINGREWNIQYF
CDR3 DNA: TGTGCCAGCAGCGTAATAAATGGCCGGGAGTGGAACATTCAGTACTTC

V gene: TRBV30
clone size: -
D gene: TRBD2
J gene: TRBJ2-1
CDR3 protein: CAWSVSGGVGSNEQFF
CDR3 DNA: TGTGCCTGGAGTGTTTCGGGAGGTGTGGGGTCGAATGAGCAGTTCTTC

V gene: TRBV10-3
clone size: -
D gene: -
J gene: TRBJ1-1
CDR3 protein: CAISRGTEAFF
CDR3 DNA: TGTGCCATCAGCAGGGGCACTGAAGCTTTCTTT

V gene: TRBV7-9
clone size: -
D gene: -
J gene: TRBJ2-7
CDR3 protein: CASSWVSSSYEQYF
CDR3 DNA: TGTGCCAGCAGCTGGGTAAGCAGCTCCTACGAGCAGTACTTC

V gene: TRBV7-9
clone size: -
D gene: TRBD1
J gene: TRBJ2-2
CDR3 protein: CASSPTTGDTGELFF
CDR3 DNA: TGTGCCAGCAGCCCCACGACAGGGGACACCGGGGAGCTGTTTTTT

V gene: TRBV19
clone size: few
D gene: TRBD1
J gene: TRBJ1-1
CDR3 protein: CASSPSRDRGSTEAFF
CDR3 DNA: TGTGCCAGTAGTCCGTCCCGGGACAGGGGGAGCACTGAAGCTTTCTTT

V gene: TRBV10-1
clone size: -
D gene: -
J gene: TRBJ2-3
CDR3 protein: CASSESGVDTQYF
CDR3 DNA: TGCGCCAGCAGTGAGAGTGGGGTAGATACGCAGTATTTT

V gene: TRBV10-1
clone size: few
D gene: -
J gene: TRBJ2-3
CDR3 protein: CASSASYTDTQYF
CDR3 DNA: TGCGCCAGCAGTGCTAGTTACACAGATACGCAGTATTTT

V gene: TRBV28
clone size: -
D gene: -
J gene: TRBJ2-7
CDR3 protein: CASRSGYYEQYF
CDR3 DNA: TGTGCCAGCCGGTCGGGGTACTACGAGCAGTACTTC

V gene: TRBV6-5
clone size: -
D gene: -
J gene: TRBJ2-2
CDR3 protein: CASSEYTGELFF
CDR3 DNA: TGTGCCAGCAGCGAATACACCGGGGAGCTGTTTTTT

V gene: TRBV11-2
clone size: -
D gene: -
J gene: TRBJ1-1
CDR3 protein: CASSLSGAAEAFF
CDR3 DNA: TGTGCCAGCAGCTTGTCAGGAGCAGCTGAAGCTTTCTTT

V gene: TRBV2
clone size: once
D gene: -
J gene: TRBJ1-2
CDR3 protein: CASNKDSRNYGYTF
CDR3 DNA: TGTGCCAGCAACAAGGACAGTCGGAACTATGGCTACACCTTC

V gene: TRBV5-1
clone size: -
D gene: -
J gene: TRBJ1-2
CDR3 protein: CASSLFSNYGYTF
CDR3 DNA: TGCGCCAGCAGCTTGTTCAGTAACTATGGCTACACCTTC

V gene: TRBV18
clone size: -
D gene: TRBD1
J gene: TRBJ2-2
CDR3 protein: CASSPRDRGFTGELFF
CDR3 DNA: TGTGCCAGCTCACCTAGGGACAGGGGATTCACCGGGGAGCTGTTTTTT

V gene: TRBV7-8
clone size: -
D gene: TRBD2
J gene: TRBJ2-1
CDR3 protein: CASGLAGGNEQFF
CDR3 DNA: TGTGCCAGCGGACTAGCGGGAGGGAATGAGCAGTTCTTC

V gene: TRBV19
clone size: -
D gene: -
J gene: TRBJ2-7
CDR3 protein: CASSIAEVGGYEQYF
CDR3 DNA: TGTGCCAGTAGTATAGCCGAGGTTGGAGGCTACGAGCAGTACTTC

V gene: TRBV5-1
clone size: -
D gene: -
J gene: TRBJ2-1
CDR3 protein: CASSLGYRLKSSYNEQFF
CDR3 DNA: TGCGCCAGCAGCTTGGGCTACCGCCTCAAGAGCTCCTACAATGAGCAGTTCTTC

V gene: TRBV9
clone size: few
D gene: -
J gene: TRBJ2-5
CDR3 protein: CASSGGKERGYQETQYF
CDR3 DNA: TGTGCCAGCAGCGGGGGAAAGGAACGGGGTTACCAAGAGACCCAGTACTTC

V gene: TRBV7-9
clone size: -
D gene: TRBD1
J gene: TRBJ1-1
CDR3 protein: CASSPGGGAEAFF
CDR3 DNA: TGTGCCAGCAGCCCAGGGGGAGGCGCTGAAGCTTTCTTT

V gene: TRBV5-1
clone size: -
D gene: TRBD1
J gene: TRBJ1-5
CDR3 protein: CASSSTGVDQPQHF
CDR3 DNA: TGCGCCAGCAGCTCCACAGGGGTCGATCAGCCCCAGCATTTT

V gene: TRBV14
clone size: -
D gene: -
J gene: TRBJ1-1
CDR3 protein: CASSQVLGYTEAFF
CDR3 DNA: TGTGCCAGCAGCCAAGTTCTCGGTTACACTGAAGCTTTCTTT

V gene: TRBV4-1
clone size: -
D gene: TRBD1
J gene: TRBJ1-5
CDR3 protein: CASSTRQGVQPQHF
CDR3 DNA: TGCGCCAGCAGCACGCGACAGGGAGTCCAGCCCCAGCATTTT

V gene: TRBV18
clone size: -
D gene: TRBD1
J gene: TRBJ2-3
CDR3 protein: CASSPPAGGVPPSLSTQYF
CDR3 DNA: TGTGCCAGCTCACCCCCGGCAGGGGGCGTCCCTCCATCTCTATCTACGCAGTATTTT

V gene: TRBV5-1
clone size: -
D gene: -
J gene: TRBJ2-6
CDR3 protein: CASSFESGANVLTF
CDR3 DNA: TGCGCCAGCAGCTTTGAGTCTGGGGCCAACGTCCTGACTTTC

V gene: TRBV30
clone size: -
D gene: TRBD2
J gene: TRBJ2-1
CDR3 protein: CAWIGTSGRWGYNEQFF
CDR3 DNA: TGTGCCTGGATTGGAACTAGCGGGAGGTGGGGGTACAATGAGCAGTTCTTC

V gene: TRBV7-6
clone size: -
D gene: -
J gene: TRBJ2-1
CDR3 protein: CASSLQTSRNEQFF
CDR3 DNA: TGTGCCAGCAGCTTACAAACTAGCCGTAATGAGCAGTTCTTC

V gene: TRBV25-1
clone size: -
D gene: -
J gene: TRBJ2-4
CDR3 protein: CASSESRDGIQYF
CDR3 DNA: TGTGCCAGCAGTGAATCCAGGGACGGCATTCAGTACTTC